This entry describes one TCR beta chain. Its antigen is unidentified. Relative to the germline gene, one junction end is altered; a read error may explain this. Joint extraction of RNA and DNA used about 17-31 mg of bulk tissue that was unsorted. The data were taken from a study of tumor-infiltrating lymphocytes in primary liver carcinoma. The template, approximately 500 ng total RNA, yielded TCR beta cDNA made with a constant-region primer. Construction of TCR beta libraries relied on three successive nested multiplex PCR rounds employing slightly modified ARM-PCR. The first two PCR rounds used TRBV1-TRBV30 primers with a Cbeta primer, roughly 10 cycles each. One entry per CDR3 protein, called by TCRdb with MiXCR from the multiplex PCR reads. The table has more than 85,000 distinct CDR3 sequences, roughly 80% seen once. The germline V gene encodes CDR1 LNHNV and CDR2 YYDKDF (reference sequence). This CDR3 has 14 amino acids.

Overall study results and limits: Detection in all five tumor regions applied to only about 7-24% of top clones.

This chain uses TRBV15 with TRBJ1-5; 9 nucleotides line up with TRBD1. The source material was liver tumor tissue from sampling region 3. Subset noted: tumor region T3, left-lateral pole. The origin of this receptor is a man between 35 and 55 years old with primary liver carcinoma and hepatitis B virus infection. The CDR3 DNA is TGTGCCACCGCCCGAGGACAGGGGAATCAGGCCCAGCATTTT. It specifies CATARGQGNQAQHF.